These T cell receptor beta chains were read from a single sample in a study of PD-L1 blockade in urothelial cancer. Here immunoSEQ multiplex PCR was the method, and the copy in TCRdb shows in-frame clones only, minus some. The sample includes approximately 100,000 clones, roughly 84% of them seen just once. Here the sequenced sample was PBMCs, taken around atezolizumab (anti-PD-L1) treatment. These receptors were collected from a man aged 50 to 59 with urothelial cancer. CDR3s include the opening cysteine and the closing phenylalanine or tryptophan. The D gene is left open where the match is weak. Clone size is stated in some rows and not others, as once, few, many or a class when expanded.

D: TRBD2
V: TRBV30
J: TRBJ2-2
size: -
CDR3: CAWSTSGGTGELFF
DNA: TGTGCCTGGTCCACTAGCGGAGGAACCGGGGAGCTGTTTTTT

D: -
V: TRBV5-1
J: TRBJ2-1
size: -
CDR3: CASSRESYNEQFF
DNA: TGCGCCAGCAGCCGGGAGAGCTACAATGAGCAGTTCTTC

D: -
V: TRBV30
J: TRBJ2-7
size: -
CDR3: CAFLDSALGNSYEQYF
DNA: TGTGCTTTCTTGGATAGCGCCCTGGGCAACTCCTACGAGCAGTACTTC

D: TRBD1
V: TRBV2
J: TRBJ2-3
size: -
CDR3: CASSVSTGGSGTDTQYF
DNA: TGTGCCAGCAGTGTTTCGACAGGGGGGAGTGGAACAGATACGCAGTATTTT

D: -
V: TRBV7-9
J: TRBJ1-3
size: few
CDR3: CASTRGSPGNTIYF
DNA: TGTGCCAGCACCAGAGGATCACCGGGAAACACCATATATTTT

D: -
V: TRBV5-4
J: TRBJ2-2
size: few
CDR3: CATNPRGVYTGELFF
DNA: TGTGCCACCAATCCCAGGGGCGTTTATACCGGGGAGCTGTTTTTT

D: TRBD2
V: TRBV19
J: TRBJ2-1
size: few
CDR3: CASSVWTSVDEQFF
DNA: TGTGCCAGCAGTGTATGGACTAGTGTCGATGAGCAGTTCTTC

D: -
V: TRBV28
J: TRBJ2-6
size: -
CDR3: CASSHMTFGANVLTF
DNA: TGTGCCAGCAGCCATATGACTTTTGGGGCCAACGTCCTGACTTTC

D: TRBD2
V: TRBV5-1
J: TRBJ2-3
size: -
CDR3: CASSWGGLAGGSTDTQYF
DNA: TGCGCCAGCAGCTGGGGGGGACTAGCGGGAGGAAGCACAGATACGCAGTATTTT

D: TRBD2
V: TRBV6-6
J: TRBJ2-1
size: -
CDR3: CASSLTTSGSNNEQFF
DNA: TGTGCCAGCAGCCTGACGACTAGCGGGAGCAACAATGAGCAGTTCTTC

D: -
V: TRBV6-1
J: TRBJ2-3
size: -
CDR3: CASSDLTDTQYF
DNA: TGTGCCAGCAGTGATCTGACAGATACGCAGTATTTT

D: -
V: TRBV19
J: TRBJ2-7
size: -
CDR3: CASSIREAYEQYF
DNA: TGTGCCAGTAGTATCAGGGAAGCCTACGAGCAGTACTTC

D: -
V: TRBV27
J: TRBJ2-1
size: few
CDR3: CASSPPGRGEQFF
DNA: TGTGCCAGCAGTCCCCCCGGTCGAGGGGAGCAGTTCTTC

D: -
V: TRBV4-1
J: TRBJ1-1
size: -
CDR3: CASSQVNRENTEAFF
DNA: TGCGCCAGCAGCCAAGTTAACAGGGAGAACACTGAAGCTTTCTTT

D: -
V: TRBV5-6
J: TRBJ2-7
size: -
CDR3: CASSPRGWSGSYEQYF
DNA: TGTGCCAGCAGCCCAAGGGGATGGTCGGGCTCCTACGAGCAGTACTTC

D: TRBD2
V: TRBV7-9
J: TRBJ2-1
size: -
CDR3: CASSPRTSLHEQFF
DNA: TGTGCCAGCAGCCCAAGGACTAGCTTGCATGAGCAGTTCTTC

D: TRBD1
V: TRBV6-5
J: TRBJ2-7
size: -
CDR3: CASSLDRGPGEQYF
DNA: TGTGCCAGCAGTTTGGACAGGGGGCCGGGGGAGCAGTACTTC

D: TRBD2
V: TRBV29-1
J: TRBJ2-5
size: -
CDR3: CSVGVASGIFQETQYF
DNA: TGCAGCGTGGGGGTGGCTAGCGGGATCTTCCAAGAGACCCAGTACTTC

D: -
V: TRBV5-1
J: TRBJ2-1
size: -
CDR3: CASSFSGSYNEQFF
DNA: TGCGCCAGCAGTTTTAGCGGCTCCTACAATGAGCAGTTCTTC

D: TRBD1
V: TRBV27
J: TRBJ1-5
size: -
CDR3: CASRSGQVAQPQHF
DNA: TGTGCCAGCAGGTCGGGACAGGTCGCCCAGCCCCAGCATTTT

D: TRBD2
V: TRBV28
J: TRBJ2-3
size: once
CDR3: CASSRLAGTDTQYF
DNA: TGTGCCAGCAGCCGACTAGCGGGAACAGATACGCAGTATTTT

D: -
V: TRBV19
J: TRBJ1-5
size: -
CDR3: CASRTARRGRSNQPQHF
DNA: TGTGCCAGTAGAACCGCCCGAAGGGGCCGGAGCAATCAGCCCCAGCATTTT

D: -
V: TRBV6-1
J: TRBJ1-6
size: few
CDR3: CASRDSFRSPLHF
DNA: TGTGCCAGCAGGGACAGTTTTAGATCACCCCTCCACTTT

D: TRBD2
V: TRBV7-2
J: TRBJ2-1
size: -
CDR3: CASSRAGGNNNEQFF
DNA: TGTGCCAGCAGCCGAGCGGGAGGCAACAACAATGAGCAGTTCTTC